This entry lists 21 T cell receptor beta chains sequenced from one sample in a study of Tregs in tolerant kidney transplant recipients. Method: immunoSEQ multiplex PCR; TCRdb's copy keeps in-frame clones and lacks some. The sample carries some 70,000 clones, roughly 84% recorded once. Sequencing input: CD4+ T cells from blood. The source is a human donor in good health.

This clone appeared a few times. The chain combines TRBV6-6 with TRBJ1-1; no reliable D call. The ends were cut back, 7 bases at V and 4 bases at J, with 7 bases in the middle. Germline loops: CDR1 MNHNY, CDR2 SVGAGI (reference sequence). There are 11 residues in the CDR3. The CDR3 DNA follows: TGTGCCAGCACCCTCCGCACTGAAGCTTTCTTT. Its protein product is CASTLRTEAFF.

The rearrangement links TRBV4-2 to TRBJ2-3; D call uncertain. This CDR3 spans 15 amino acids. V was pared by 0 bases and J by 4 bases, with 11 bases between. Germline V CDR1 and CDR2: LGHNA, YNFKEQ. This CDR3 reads CASSQEGSSADTQYF. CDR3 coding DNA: TGTGCCAGCAGCCAAGAGGGTAGTTCCGCAGATACGCAGTATTTT.

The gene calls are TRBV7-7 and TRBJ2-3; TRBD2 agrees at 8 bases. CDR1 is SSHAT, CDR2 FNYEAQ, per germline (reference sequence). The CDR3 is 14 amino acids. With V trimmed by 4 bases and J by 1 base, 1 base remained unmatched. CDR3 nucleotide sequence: TGTGCCAGCAGCTCGCGGGGGGGCACAGATACGCAGTATTTT. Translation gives CASSSRGGTDTQYF.

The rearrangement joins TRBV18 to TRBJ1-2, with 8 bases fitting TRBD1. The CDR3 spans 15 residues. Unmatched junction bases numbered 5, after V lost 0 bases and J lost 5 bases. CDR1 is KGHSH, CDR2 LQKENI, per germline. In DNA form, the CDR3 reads TGTGCCAGCTCACCACCCCGGACAGGGCCTTATGGCTACACCTTC. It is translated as CASSPPRTGPYGYTF. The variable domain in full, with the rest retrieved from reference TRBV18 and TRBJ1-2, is NAGVMQNPRHLVRRRGQEARLRCSPMKGHSHVYWYRQLPEEGLKFMVYLQKENIIDESGMPKERFSAEFPKEGPSILRIQQVVRGDSAAYFCASSPPRTGPYGYTFGSGTRLTVV.

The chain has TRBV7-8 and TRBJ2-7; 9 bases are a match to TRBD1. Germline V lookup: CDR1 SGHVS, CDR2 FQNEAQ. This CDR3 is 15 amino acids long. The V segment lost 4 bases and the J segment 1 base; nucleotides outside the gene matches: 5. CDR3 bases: TGTGCCAGCAGCTCAGACAGGGGGAGTTCCTACGAGCAGTACTTC. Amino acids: CASSSDRGSSYEQYF. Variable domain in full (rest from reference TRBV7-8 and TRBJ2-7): GAGVSQSPRYKVAKRGQDVALRCDPISGHVSLFWYQQALGQGPEFLTYFQNEAQLDKSGLPSDRFFAERPEGSVSTLKIQRTQQEDSAVYLCASSSDRGSSYEQYFGPGTRLTVT.

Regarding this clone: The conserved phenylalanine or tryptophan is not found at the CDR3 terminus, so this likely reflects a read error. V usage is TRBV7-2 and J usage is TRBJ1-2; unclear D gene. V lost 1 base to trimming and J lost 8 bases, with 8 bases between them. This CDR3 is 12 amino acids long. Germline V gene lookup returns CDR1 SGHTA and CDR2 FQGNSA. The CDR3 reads CASSLERAGYTS. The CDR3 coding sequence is TGTGCCAGCAGCTTAGAGAGGGCGGGCTACACCTCC.

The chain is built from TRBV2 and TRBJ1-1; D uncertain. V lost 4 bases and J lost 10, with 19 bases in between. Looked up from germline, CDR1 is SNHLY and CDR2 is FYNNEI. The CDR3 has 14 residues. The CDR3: CASSVDTESWSAFF. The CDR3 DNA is TGTGCCAGCAGTGTCGATACCGAAAGTTGGTCAGCTTTCTTT.

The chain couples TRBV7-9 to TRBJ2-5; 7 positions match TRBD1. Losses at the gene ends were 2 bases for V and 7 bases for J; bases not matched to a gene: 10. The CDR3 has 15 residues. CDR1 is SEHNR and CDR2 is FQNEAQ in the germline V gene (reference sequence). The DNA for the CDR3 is TGTGCCAGCAGCTTAATTGGTGGACAGGTTAGGACCCAGTACTTC. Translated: CASSLIGGQVRTQYF.

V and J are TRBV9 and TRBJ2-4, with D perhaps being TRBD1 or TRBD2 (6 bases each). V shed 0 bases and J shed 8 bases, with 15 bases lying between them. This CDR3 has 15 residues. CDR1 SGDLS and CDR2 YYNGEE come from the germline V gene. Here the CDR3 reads CASSVEARGGDIQYF. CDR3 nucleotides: TGTGCCAGCAGCGTAGAGGCCAGGGGAGGAGACATTCAGTACTTC.

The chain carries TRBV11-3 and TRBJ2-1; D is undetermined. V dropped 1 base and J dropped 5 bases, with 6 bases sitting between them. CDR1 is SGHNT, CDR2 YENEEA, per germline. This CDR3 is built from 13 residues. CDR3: CASSLGPNNEQFF. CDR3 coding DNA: TGTGCCAGCAGCTTAGGACCCAACAATGAGCAGTTCTTC.

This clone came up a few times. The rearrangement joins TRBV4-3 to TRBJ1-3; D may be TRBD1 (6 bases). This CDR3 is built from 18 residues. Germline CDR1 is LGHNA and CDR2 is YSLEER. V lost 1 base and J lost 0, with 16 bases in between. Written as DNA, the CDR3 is TGCGCCAGCAGCCAAGTACGAGTGGGACACTTCTCTGGAAACACCATATATTTT. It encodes CASSQVRVGHFSGNTIYF.

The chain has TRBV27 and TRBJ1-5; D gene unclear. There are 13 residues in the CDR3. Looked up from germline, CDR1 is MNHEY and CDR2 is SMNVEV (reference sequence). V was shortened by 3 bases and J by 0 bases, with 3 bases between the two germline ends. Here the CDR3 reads CASSFNSNQPQHF. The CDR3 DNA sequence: TGTGCCAGCAGTTTCAATAGCAATCAGCCCCAGCATTTT.

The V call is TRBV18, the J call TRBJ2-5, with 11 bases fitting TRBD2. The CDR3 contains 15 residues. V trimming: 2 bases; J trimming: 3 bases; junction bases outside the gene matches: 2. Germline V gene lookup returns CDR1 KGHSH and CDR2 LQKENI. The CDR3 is CASSPTSGSKETQYF. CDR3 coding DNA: TGTGCCAGCTCACCAACTAGCGGGAGTAAAGAGACCCAGTACTTC.

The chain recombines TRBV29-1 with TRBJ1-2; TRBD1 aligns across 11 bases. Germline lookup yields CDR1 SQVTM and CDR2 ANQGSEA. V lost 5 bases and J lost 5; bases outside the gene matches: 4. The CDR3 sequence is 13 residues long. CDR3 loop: CSVSGQGAYGYTF. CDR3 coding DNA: TGCAGCGTTTCCGGACAGGGGGCATATGGCTACACCTTC.

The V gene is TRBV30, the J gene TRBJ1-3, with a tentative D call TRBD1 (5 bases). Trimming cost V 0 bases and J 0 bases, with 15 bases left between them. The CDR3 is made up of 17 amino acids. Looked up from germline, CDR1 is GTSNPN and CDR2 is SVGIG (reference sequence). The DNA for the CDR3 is TGTGCCTGGAGTGTCCGATTTGGCAGGGTCTCTGGAAACACCATATATTTT. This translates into CAWSVRFGRVSGNTIYF.

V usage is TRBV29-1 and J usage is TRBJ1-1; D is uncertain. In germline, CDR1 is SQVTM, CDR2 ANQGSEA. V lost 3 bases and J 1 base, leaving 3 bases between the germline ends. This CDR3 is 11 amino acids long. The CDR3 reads CSVERNTEAFF. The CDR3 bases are TGCAGCGTTGAGCGGAACACTGAAGCTTTCTTT.

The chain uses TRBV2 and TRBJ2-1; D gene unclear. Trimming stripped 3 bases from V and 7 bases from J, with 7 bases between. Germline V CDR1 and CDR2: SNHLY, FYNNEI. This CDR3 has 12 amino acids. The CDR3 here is CASSDMRNEQFF. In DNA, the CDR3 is TGTGCCAGCAGTGATATGAGAAATGAGCAGTTCTTC.

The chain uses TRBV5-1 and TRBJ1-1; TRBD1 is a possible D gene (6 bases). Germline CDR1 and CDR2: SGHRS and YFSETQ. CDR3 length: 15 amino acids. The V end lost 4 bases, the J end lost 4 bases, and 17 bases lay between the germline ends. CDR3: CASSPAGLQGTEAFF. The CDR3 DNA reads TGCGCCAGCAGCCCGGCCGGGCTACAGGGCACTGAAGCTTTCTTT.

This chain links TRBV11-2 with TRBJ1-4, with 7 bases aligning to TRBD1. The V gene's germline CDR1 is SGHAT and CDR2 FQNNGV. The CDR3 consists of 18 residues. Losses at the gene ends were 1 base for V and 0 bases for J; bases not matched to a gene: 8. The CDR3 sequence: CASSLAPDRVATNEKLFF. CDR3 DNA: TGTGCCAGCAGCTTAGCTCCTGACAGGGTTGCAACTAATGAAAAACTGTTTTTT.

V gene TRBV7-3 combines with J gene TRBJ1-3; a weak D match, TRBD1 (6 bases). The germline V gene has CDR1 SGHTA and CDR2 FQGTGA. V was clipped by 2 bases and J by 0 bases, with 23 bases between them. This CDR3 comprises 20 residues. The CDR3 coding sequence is TGTGCCAGCAGCTTACTTGGACAGACGAATAAAATCCACTCTGGAAACACCATATATTTT. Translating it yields CASSLLGQTNKIHSGNTIYF.

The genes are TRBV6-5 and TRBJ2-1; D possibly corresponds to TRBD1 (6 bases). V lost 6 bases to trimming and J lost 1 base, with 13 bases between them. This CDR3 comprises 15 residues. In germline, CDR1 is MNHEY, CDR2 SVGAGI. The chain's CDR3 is CASRRTVLSYNEQFF. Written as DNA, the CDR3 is TGTGCCAGCAGGCGGACAGTACTGTCCTACAATGAGCAGTTCTTC.